This T cell receptor (beta chain) was documented in a study of radiotherapy plus CTLA-4 blockade in lung cancer (dated by TCRdb to the late 2010s). With respect to the entire study: Among enrolled patients, approximately 18% had an objective response and approximately 30% reached disease control.

Libraries were made using the immunoSEQ multiplex PCR assay. Here the immuneACCESS table is served through TCRdb, limited to in-frame sequences with V and J called. Missing clones are a known gap in these copies; in checked studies unresolved V genes cover under half, and the rest lacks a known reason. This sample is represented by some 25,000 clones; about 71% of them were singletons. The ten biggest clones cover approximately 3.3% of the sample. V lost 2 bases and J lost 2 bases; the stretch between them is 10 bases long. CDR1 is given as SGHTA and CDR2 as FQGNSA, both from the germline V gene. From the cysteine up to the phenylalanine, the CDR3 has a length of 16 residues. The entry retains the CDR3 DNA only, 48 bases that are in frame from base 1. Turning to this clone: The clone's antigen remains unknown. No per-base quality is available; no much larger clone lies one base away.

The study evaluated CTLA-4 blockade (ipilimumab) given together with focal radiation therapy in patients who had chemo-refractory metastatic non-small-cell lung cancer. On the study overall, not on this receptor specifically: After treatment with radiotherapy and ipilimumab, TCR clones that originated in tumors expanded in peripheral blood. Increased serum interferon-beta after radiation, together with early dynamic changes in blood T cell clones, were reported to be the strongest predictors of response.

The source was peripheral blood, collected from a patient treated with radiotherapy plus ipilimumab. This receptor chain uses TRBV7-2 and TRBJ2-6; no D gene is confidently identified. The clonotype comes from a human donor with non-small cell lung cancer whose response to radiotherapy plus ipilimumab could not be evaluated. The nucleotide sequence is given as TGTGCCAGCAGCTTATTATTCCTAGCTGGGGCCAACGTCCTGACTTTC. The translation is CASSLLFLAGANVLTF. Reference TRBV7-2 and TRBJ2-6 genes cover what lies past the CDR3, so the full variable domain is GAGVSQSPSNKVTEKGKDVELRCDPISGHTALYWYRQSLGQGLEFLIYFQGNSAPDKSGLPSDRFSAERTGGSVSTLTIQRTQQEDSAVYLCASSLLFLAGANVLTFGAGSRLTVL.